The 28 T cell receptor beta chains in this list originate from one sample, sequenced in a study of control samples from healthy donors and cancer patients. Method: immunoSEQ multiplex PCR; TCRdb's copy keeps in-frame clones and lacks some. This sample has more than 95,000 clones, with roughly 84% found just once. Sequenced: blood. The origin of the receptors is a man aged 18 to 30 in good health.

The V call is TRBV11-2, the J call TRBJ2-2; 12 bases are shared with TRBD2. Trimming took 4 bases from V and 9 from J; bases not matched to a gene: 9. The germline V gene has CDR1 SGHAT and CDR2 FQNNGV. This CDR3 has 16 amino acids. Here the CDR3 DNA reads TGTGCCAGCAGCTCAAGACTAGCGGGAGAATTAAGGGAGCTGTTTTTT. It translates to CASSSRLAGELRELFF.

This clone has only one observation. V usage is TRBV28 and J usage is TRBJ2-7, with D unresolved. In germline, CDR1 is MDHEN, CDR2 SYDVKM. V was clipped by 5 bases and J by 1 base, with 9 bases between them. The CDR3 runs to 13 residues. CDR3: CASSPVTSYEQYF. CDR3 DNA sequence: TGTGCCAGCAGTCCGGTAACATCCTACGAGCAGTACTTC.

CDR3 amino acids: CARQGPGETQYF. For the CDR3, the DNA is TGTGCCAGACAGGGTCCTGGGGAGACCCAGTACTTC. This chain uses TRBV2 with TRBJ2-5, with D tentatively TRBD1 (6 bases). Germline CDR1 is SNHLY and CDR2 is FYNNEI. Deletions cut 9 bases from V and 5 bases from J, with 13 bases between. The CDR3 sequence is 12 residues long. The whole variable domain, remainder taken from reference TRBV2 and TRBJ2-5, is EPEVTQTPSHQVTQMGQEVILRCVPISNHLYFYWYRQILGQKVEFLVSFYNNEISEKSEIFDDQFSVERPDGSNFTLKIRSTKLEDSAMYFCARQGPGETQYFGPGTRLLVL.

The chain employs TRBV7-2 and TRBJ2-3; tentatively, D is TRBD1 or TRBD2 (5 bases each). Germline values: CDR1 SGHTA, CDR2 FQGNSA. The CDR3 contains 16 residues. V gave up 2 bases and J gave up 2 bases, with 14 bases separating them. The CDR3 coding sequence is TGTGCCAGCAGCTTACTTGGGCAGGGAGTCACAGATACGCAGTATTTT. Residues: CASSLLGQGVTDTQYF.

The chain couples TRBV24-1 to TRBJ2-1, with D tentatively TRBD1 (6 bases). Trimming removed 5 bases from V and 2 bases from J, with 12 bases in between. The CDR3 extends over 15 amino acids. CDR1 and CDR2 from the germline V gene are KGHDR and SFDVKD. The CDR3 protein is CATSARDRTYNEQFF. Here the CDR3 DNA reads TGTGCCACCAGTGCCAGAGACAGGACCTACAATGAGCAGTTCTTC.

CDR3 nucleotide sequence: TGTGCCAGCAGTTTATGGCCAGGCTCTGGAAACACCATATATTTT. Protein product: CASSLWPGSGNTIYF. V and J are TRBV28 and TRBJ1-3; D remains unclear. V was shortened by 0 bases and J by 0 bases, with 6 bases between the two germline ends. The germline gives CDR1 MDHEN, CDR2 SYDVKM. The CDR3 is made up of 15 amino acids.

This chain links TRBV27 with TRBJ2-5, with D possibly being TRBD2 (7 bases). The germline gives CDR1 MNHEY, CDR2 SMNVEV (reference sequence). Trimming removed 5 bases at V and 4 bases at J, with 14 bases between. The CDR3 sequence is 14 residues long. In nucleotides, the CDR3 is TGTGCCAGCAGTGGGGGGGGGCGGCGAGAGACCCAGTACTTC. Translating it yields CASSGGGRRETQYF.

The chain carries TRBV7-9 and TRBJ2-7; possible D gene TRBD2, 5 bases. The length of the CDR3 is 14 residues. The V and J ends lost 0 bases and 5 bases respectively, with 11 bases between them. Germline assignment: CDR1 SEHNR and CDR2 FQNEAQ (reference sequence). The CDR3 here is CASSLALGKDEQYF. CDR3 DNA: TGTGCCAGCAGCTTAGCACTAGGAAAAGACGAGCAGTACTTC.

The chain couples TRBV7-9 to TRBJ1-5, with 7 bases matching TRBD1. This CDR3 spans 14 amino acids. In germline, CDR1 is SEHNR, CDR2 FQNEAQ (reference sequence). V lost 5 bases and J lost 7; bases outside the gene matches: 8. Here the CDR3 reads CASSRQGAGQPQHF. CDR3 in DNA: TGTGCCAGCAGCCGACAGGGAGCGGGGCAGCCCCAGCATTTT.

In this sample, this clone turned up once. The chain carries TRBV6-2 or TRBV6-3 and TRBJ2-2, with a tentative D call TRBD2 (5 bases). Germline-derived CDR1 and CDR2 are MNHEY and SVGEGT. The CDR3 length is 13 residues. V was cut by 0 bases and J by 8 bases, with 7 bases left in between. CDR3 amino acids: CASSYSREGELFF. The CDR3 DNA reads TGTGCCAGCAGTTACTCGAGGGAAGGGGAGCTGTTTTTT.

This clone was found once. The gene calls are TRBV19 and TRBJ2-5, with D perhaps matching TRBD1 or TRBD2 (5 bases each). This CDR3 comprises 15 residues. V was cut by 6 bases and J by 5 bases, with 19 bases left in between. The V gene's germline CDR1 is LNHDA and CDR2 SQIVND (reference sequence). CDR3 residues: CASSPTGTKKETQYF. DNA for the CDR3: TGTGCCAGTAGCCCAACCGGGACCAAAAAGGAGACCCAGTACTTC.

The CDR3 reads CASSLLGASSYEQYF. In DNA, the CDR3 is TGTGCCAGCAGCTTACTTGGTGCCTCGTCCTACGAGCAGTACTTC. J is TRBJ2-7 and V is TRBV11-1; D gene unclear. The germline V and J ends were trimmed by 2 bases and 1 base, with 12 bases remaining between them. This CDR3 spans 15 amino acids. Germline CDR1 reads SGHAT; CDR2 reads FQDESV (reference sequence). Variable domain in full (rest from reference TRBV11-1 and TRBJ2-7): EAEVAQSPRYKITEKSQAVAFWCDPISGHATLYWYRQILGQGPELLVQFQDESVVDDSQLPKDRFSAERLKGVDSTLKIQPAELGDSAMYLCASSLLGASSYEQYFGPGTRLTVT.

This chain joins TRBV5-6 and TRBJ2-7; 7 positions match TRBD1. V trimming: 8 bases; J trimming: 4 bases; junction bases outside the gene matches: 9. CDR1 is SGHDT, CDR2 YYEEEE, per germline. The CDR3 contains 13 residues. CDR3 DNA sequence: TGTGCCAGTAGGGGGCAGGGTGATTACGAGCAGTACTTC. This translates into CASRGQGDYEQYF.

This chain joins TRBV5-1 and TRBJ2-7; 7 nucleotides match TRBD1. The germline CDR1 and CDR2 sequences are SGHRS and YFSETQ. CDR3 length: 13 residues. V shed 5 bases, J shed 2 bases, and the junction held 4 bases outside the gene matches. Here the CDR3 DNA reads TGCGCCAGCAGACTGGGACAGACCTACGAGCAGTACTTC. This translates into CASRLGQTYEQYF.

The chain joins TRBV10-3 to TRBJ2-1, with a tentative D call TRBD2 (6 bases). The CDR3 extends over 13 amino acids. CDR1 is ENHRY and CDR2 is SYGVKD in the germline V gene. V was pared by 11 bases and J by 0 bases, with 11 bases between. CDR3 region: CASRRDSYNEQFF. The CDR3 bases are TGTGCCTCGAGGCGGGACTCCTACAATGAGCAGTTCTTC.

V usage is TRBV5-6 and J usage is TRBJ1-5; D gene ambiguous. V gave up 4 bases and J gave up 6 bases, with 17 bases separating them. Germline CDR1 reads SGHDT; CDR2 reads YYEEEE. CDR3 length equals 15 residues. The CDR3 DNA follows: TGTGCCAGCAGCCTGCGTGCCCTTAAACGTCAGCCCCAGCATTTT. Translating it yields CASSLRALKRQPQHF.

This clone was seen only once. The rearrangement uses TRBV18 and TRBJ2-3; D perhaps matches TRBD2 (6 bases). CDR1 and CDR2 (germline): KGHSH, LQKENI. V was pared by 5 bases and J by 3 bases, with 15 bases between. This CDR3 spans 15 amino acids. This CDR3 is CASSALAEGTDTQYF. CDR3 DNA sequence: TGTGCCAGCTCAGCCCTGGCGGAGGGGACAGATACGCAGTATTTT. Supplemented by reference TRBV18 and TRBJ2-3, the full variable domain reads NAGVMQNPRHLVRRRGQEARLRCSPMKGHSHVYWYRQLPEEGLKFMVYLQKENIIDESGMPKERFSAEFPKEGPSILRIQQVVRGDSAAYFCASSALAEGTDTQYFGPGTRLTVL.

The CDR3 region has the DNA TGTGCCAGCAGTGACCTGAACACTGAAGCTTTCTTT. Protein sequence: CASSDLNTEAFF. The V call is TRBV25-1, the J call TRBJ1-1; D ambiguous. CDR1 is MGHDK, CDR2 SYGVNS, per germline. The ends were cut back, 3 bases at V and 0 bases at J, with 2 bases in the middle. This CDR3 has 12 residues. Supplemented by reference TRBV25-1 and TRBJ1-1, the full variable domain reads EADIYQTPRYLVIGTGKKITLECSQTMGHDKMYWYQQDPGMELHLIHYSYGVNSTEKGDLSSESTVSRIRTEHFPLTLESARPSHTSQYLCASSDLNTEAFFGQGTRLTVV.

Only one count was recorded for this clone. The chain is built from TRBV14 and TRBJ2-7; TRBD2 might be the D (5 bases). Looked up from germline, CDR1 is SGHDN and CDR2 is FVKESK. CDR3 size: 15 residues. The V gene lost 4 bases and the J gene lost 0 bases, with 13 bases spanning the gap. The CDR3 DNA sequence: TGTGCCAGCAGCCGCGCCGGGATGATCTCCTACGAGCAGTACTTC. This encodes CASSRAGMISYEQYF.

The genes are TRBV5-1 and TRBJ1-1, with D tentatively TRBD1 (6 bases). CDR1 and CDR2 from the germline V gene are SGHRS and YFSETQ. With 3 bases removed from V and 11 bases from J, the gap between germline ends came to 20 bases. The CDR3 length is 14 residues. This CDR3 is CASSSGADGRGAFF. The CDR3 bases are TGCGCCAGCAGCTCGGGGGCCGACGGACGGGGTGCTTTCTTT. Full variable domain (remainder filled in from reference TRBV5-1 and TRBJ1-1): KAGVTQTPRYLIKTRGQQVTLSCSPISGHRSVSWYQQTPGQGLQFLFEYFSETQRNKGNFPGRFSGRQFSNSRSEMNVSTLELGDSALYLCASSSGADGRGAFFGQGTRLTVV.

The V gene is TRBV11-2, the J gene TRBJ1-4; D call uncertain. Germline V lookup: CDR1 SGHAT, CDR2 FQNNGV. The V end was cut by 2 bases, the J end by 10 bases, with 20 bases between. The CDR3 is made up of 16 amino acids. As DNA, the CDR3 is TGTGCCAGCAGCTTACACCCCGGGTCCAACATCGGAAAACTGTTTTTT. Amino acids: CASSLHPGSNIGKLFF.

Of note for this clone: Other DNA sequences from this sample encode an identical CDR3 as well. The chain joins TRBV7-3 to TRBJ2-1, with 13 bases matching TRBD2. This CDR3 has 14 amino acids. The V gene end was trimmed by 2 bases and the J gene end by 10 bases; junction bases not matched to a gene: 2. Germline values: CDR1 SGHTA, CDR2 FQGTGA. CDR3 in amino acids: CASSLGLAGDEQFF. The CDR3 region has the DNA TGTGCCAGCAGCTTAGGACTAGCGGGAGACGAGCAGTTCTTC.

This chain joins TRBV19 and TRBJ2-5; TRBD2 aligns across 9 bases. Trimming at V came to 5 bases and at J to 5 bases, leaving 3 bases not matched to a gene. From germline, CDR1 is LNHDA and CDR2 SQIVND (reference sequence). This CDR3 region has 13 residues. The CDR3: CASSPGLAETQYF. CDR3 bases: TGTGCCAGTAGTCCCGGACTAGCGGAGACCCAGTACTTC. The full variable domain, its missing parts supplied by reference TRBV19 and TRBJ2-5, is DGGITQSPKYLFRKEGQNVTLSCEQNLNHDAMYWYRQDPGQGLRLIYYSQIVNDFQKGDIAEGYSVSREKKESFPLTVTSAQKNPTAFYLCASSPGLAETQYFGPGTRLLVL.

This chain links TRBV7-9 with TRBJ1-2, with a weak D call TRBD1 (6 bases). V lost 0 bases and J 4 bases, leaving 9 bases between the germline ends. The germline V gene has CDR1 SEHNR and CDR2 FQNEAQ (reference sequence). This CDR3 has 14 amino acids. CDR3 bases: TGTGCCAGCAGCTTAGCGAGGGACATCTATGGCTACACCTTC. Its protein is CASSLARDIYGYTF.

This CDR3 reads CASSSVAESTDTQYF. The CDR3, as DNA: TGTGCCAGCAGTTCCGTAGCGGAGAGCACAGATACGCAGTATTTT. The rearrangement links TRBV6-5 to TRBJ2-3; D possibly corresponds to TRBD2 (6 bases). The germline gives CDR1 MNHEY, CDR2 SVGAGI. V dropped 4 bases and J dropped 0 bases, with 11 bases sitting between them. The CDR3 length is 15 residues.

V and J are TRBV30 and TRBJ1-1, with TRBD1 identical over 8 bases. V gave up 3 bases and J gave up 1 base; unmatched junction bases: 13. The CDR3 covers 17 residues. Germline-derived CDR1 and CDR2 are GTSNPN and SVGIG (reference sequence). The CDR3 region is CAWRFPAPGGQNTEAFF. The CDR3 DNA is TGTGCCTGGAGATTCCCCGCCCCAGGGGGCCAGAACACTGAAGCTTTCTTT. Combining the CDR3 with reference TRBV30 and TRBJ1-1 gives the whole variable domain SQTIHQWPATLVQPVGSPLSLECTVEGTSNPNLYWYRQAAGRGLQLLFYSVGIGQISSEVPQNLSASRPQDRQFILSSKKLLLSDSGFYLCAWRFPAPGGQNTEAFFGQGTRLTVV.

The chain employs TRBV7-2 and TRBJ2-4, with 9 nucleotides matching TRBD1. Germline CDR1 reads SGHTA; CDR2 reads FQGNSA. This CDR3 spans 16 amino acids. Trimming at V came to 5 bases and at J to 1 base, leaving 6 bases not matched to a gene. This chain's CDR3 is CASSKGDRAAKNIQYF. CDR3 nucleotide sequence: TGTGCCAGCAGCAAAGGGGACAGGGCGGCCAAAAACATTCAGTACTTC.

V usage is TRBV9 and J usage is TRBJ1-1; 9 nucleotides agree with TRBD1. Germline assignment: CDR1 SGDLS and CDR2 YYNGEE. With V trimmed by 4 bases and J by 1 base, 8 bases remained unmatched. The CDR3 has 16 amino acids. CDR3 region: CASSSSGTGPNTEAFF. DNA for the CDR3: TGTGCCAGCAGCTCCTCCGGGACAGGGCCGAACACTGAAGCTTTCTTT.